This T cell receptor (beta chain) was profiled in a study of monozygotic twins with inflammatory bowel disease (dated by TCRdb to 2018 to 2020). For the study in its entirety: The full study comprised around 28 monozygotic twin pairs: nine German pairs (four IBD-concordant, five IBD-discordant) and 19 IBD-discordant Danish pairs. Disease-associated traits were sought mainly through comparisons between IBD patients and their genetically identical healthy co-twins within discordant pairs. Each individual had, on average, about 151 000 unique TCRalpha sequences and 181 000 unique TCRbeta sequences available for analysis.

From each donor, an approximately 2.5 ml peripheral blood sample was collected into PAXgene tubes and kept at -80 degrees C. Without T cell sorting, total RNA was isolated from whole blood using the PAXgene blood miRNA kit on an automated QIAcube. Deep TCRalpha and TCRbeta repertoire profiling with unique molecular barcoding was performed on peripheral blood of monozygotic twin pairs concordant or discordant for inflammatory bowel disease. Smoking habits were recorded for all twin pairs, and each individual was classified as a current, former or never smoker. Libraries were prepared through 5' RACE. Each TCR library was prepared from around 3.5 ug of total RNA. For each sample, cDNA was synthesized in eight separate reactions using SMARTScribe reverse transcriptase. During cDNA synthesis, template switching was used to introduce unique molecular identifiers that contained a 6-nucleotide sample barcode. TCRalpha and TCRbeta cDNA was amplified by two nested PCRs of approximately 17 and 9 cycles, with bead purification after each PCR. Before amplification, the cDNA was both treated with uracil DNA-glycosylase and purified with the QIAquick PCR purification kit. The second PCR was the step at which Illumina TruSeq-compatible adapters and sample-specific barcodes were added. TapeStation and Qubit were used to check library quality and concentration, and roughly 4.6 ng of each library was pooled. The pooled libraries were sequenced with 2 x 100 bp reads and custom sequencing primers on an Illumina HiSeq2500 single-index Rapid Run. On the study's bioinformatics: MiGEC version 1.2.6 was used for UMI-based consensus assembly, which corrected PCR and sequencing errors. MiXCR version 2.1.1 was used for V(D)J alignment, clonotype assembly and CDR3 extraction. To normalise gene usage, clonotype sharing and MAIT/NKT TCR abundance, the analysis used the top 1000, 10 000 and 20 000 clonotypes per sample. Diversity was computed as the inverse Simpson index with the vegan R package after downsampling to 27 000 UMIs. Paired Mann-Whitney U tests on discordant twin pairs were used, with Benjamini-Hochberg multiple-testing correction. TCRdb reprocessed the reads, reporting each CDR3 protein sequence once and no DNA. The V and J calls shown here were made by TCRdb, not taken from the authors' results. The table for this sample lists roughly 160,000 distinct CDR3 sequences. The top ten clonotypes cover around 2.4% of the sample.

Worth noting for this clonotype: Which antigen it targets is not known.

CDR1 and CDR2, looked up from the germline V gene, are SGHTA and FQGTGA. CDR3 length: 13 amino acids, cysteine to phenylalanine. The DNA is not on file. Summary of the overall study and its limitations: No single strong signal or clonotype linked to IBD turned up in the results, so the idea that one exists was not supported. Concordant and discordant twins showed no difference in repertoire similarity, possibly because of limited statistical power. Compared with healthy twins, IBD patients shared fewer clonotypes with other individuals, and the difference was most pronounced in patients with signs of disease activity. Different T cell subtypes could not be distinguished in the analysis. IBD patients had lower TCRbeta repertoire diversity, measured by the inverse Simpson index, than their healthy co-twins. Because patients were on differing immunosuppressive treatments, the repertoires may have picked up extra background noise and inter-individual variability.

The sequence was collected from a human donor with ulcerative colitis or Crohn's disease, or a healthy co-twin of an affected twin (not recorded which). The sequence is built from TRBV7-3 and TRBJ2-5. What was sequenced was blood. The CDR3 protein sequence reads: CASSLSLLETQYF.